This T cell receptor (beta chain) was found in a study of T cells expressing NK-cell markers. Notes on the study in general: Dominance of the CD3+CD56-NKG2C+ fraction by these clonotypes also held in several donors.

As concerns this clonotype: Its antigen is as yet unknown.

Germline lookup yields CDR1 MNHEY and CDR2 SVGEGT. The CDR3 has 19 amino acids. Reprocessing the 5' RACE reads, TCRdb reports a single entry for every CDR3 protein and omits DNA. Recorded for this sample: a few hundred thousand distinct CDR3 sequences. The clonotype was recovered from a man in his late teens or twenties in good health. The chain carries TRBV6-2 or TRBV6-3 and TRBJ2-4. Sequencing input: blood T cells: a sorted CD56 or NKG2C T cell subset, CD4+ or CD8+ T cells, or bulk PBMC T cells (not recorded which). Here the CDR3 reads CASSPIMGSSLRAKNIQYF.